These 5 T cell receptor beta chains were sequenced from one sample in a study of T cell responses to AZD1222 COVID-19 vaccine. Profiling relied on immunoSEQ multiplex PCR, and the TCRdb table lists in-frame clones only, not all of them. Of more than 100,000 clones listed, 85% are singletons. This material consisted of peripheral blood, taken 28 days after the second dose of the MenACWY control vaccine. These receptor sequences come from an adult who received the MenACWY meningococcal vaccine as a control.

The gene calls are TRBV19 and TRBJ1-4; TRBD1 aligns across 10 bases. V was clipped by 3 bases and J by 7 bases; unmatched bases: 5. The CDR3 loop spans 15 amino acids. The germline V gene encodes CDR1 LNHDA and CDR2 SQIVND (reference sequence). The CDR3 sequence: CASSMLGTGVEKLFF. The CDR3 nucleotides read TGTGCCAGTAGTATGCTCGGGACAGGGGTTGAAAAACTGTTTTTT. Full variable domain (rest looked up from reference TRBV19 and TRBJ1-4): DGGITQSPKYLFRKEGQNVTLSCEQNLNHDAMYWYRQDPGQGLRLIYYSQIVNDFQKGDIAEGYSVSREKKESFPLTVTSAQKNPTAFYLCASSMLGTGVEKLFFGSGTQLSVL.

This clone was found once. V and J are TRBV20-1 and TRBJ2-5; D is perhaps TRBD1 or TRBD2 (5 bases each). The CDR3 extends over 10 amino acids. Germline loops: CDR1 DFQATT, CDR2 SNEGSKA (reference sequence). Here the CDR3 reads CSGAQETQYF. As DNA, the CDR3 is TGCAGCGGGGCCCAAGAGACCCAGTACTTC.

The chain joins TRBV27 to TRBJ2-7; D uncertain. V was trimmed by 4 bases and J by 3 bases, leaving 25 bases between them. Germline V gene data show CDR1 as MNHEY and CDR2 as SMNVEV (reference sequence). This CDR3 is 18 amino acids long. The DNA for the CDR3 is TGTGCCAGCAGTTGGACGGGCAGGTCCGCCGCGGTTGGCTACGAGCAGTACTTC. It is translated as CASSWTGRSAAVGYEQYF.

The chain links TRBV7-2 to TRBJ1-5; D gene ambiguous. CDR1 SGHTA and CDR2 FQGNSA come from the germline V gene. Trimming cost V 7 bases and J 3 bases, with 13 bases left between them. The CDR3 sequence is 14 residues long. CDR3 sequence reads: CASNQPGLNQPQHF. In nucleotides, the CDR3 is TGTGCCAGCAATCAACCGGGTCTCAATCAGCCCCAGCATTTT.

The rearrangement uses TRBV5-1 and TRBJ2-2, with 12 bases identical to TRBD2. The CDR3 length is 18 residues. CDR1 is SGHRS, CDR2 YFSETQ, per germline. V was clipped by 4 bases and J by 0 bases; unmatched bases: 7. The CDR3 bases are TGCGCCAGCAGCGTGTCGACTAGCGGGGGATCGAACACCGGGGAGCTGTTTTTT. Residues: CASSVSTSGGSNTGELFF.